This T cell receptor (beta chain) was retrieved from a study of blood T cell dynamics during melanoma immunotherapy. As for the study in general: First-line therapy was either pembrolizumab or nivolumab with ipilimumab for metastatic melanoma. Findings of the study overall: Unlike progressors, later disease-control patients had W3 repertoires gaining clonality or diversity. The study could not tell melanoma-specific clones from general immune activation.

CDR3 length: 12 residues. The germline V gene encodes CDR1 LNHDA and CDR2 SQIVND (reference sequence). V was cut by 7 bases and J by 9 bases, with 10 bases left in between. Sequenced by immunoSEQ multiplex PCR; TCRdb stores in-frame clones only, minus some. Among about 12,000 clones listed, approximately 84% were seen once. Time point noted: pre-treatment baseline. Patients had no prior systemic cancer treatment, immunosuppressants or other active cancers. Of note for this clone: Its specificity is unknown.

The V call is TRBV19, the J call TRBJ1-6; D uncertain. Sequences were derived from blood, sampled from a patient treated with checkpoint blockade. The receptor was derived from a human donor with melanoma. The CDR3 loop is CASKGFSSPLHF. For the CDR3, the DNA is TGTGCCAGTAAGGGTTTTAGTTCACCCCTCCACTTT.